Listed below are T cell receptor beta chains from one sample, sequenced in a study of CD8 T cells in Susac syndrome. From the immunoSEQ multiplex PCR reads, TCRdb called clonotypes with MiXCR, one entry per CDR3 protein. The repertoire holds some 160,000 distinct CDR3 sequences, 95% seen once, with 0.065% to 0.1% in the top ten. Sequenced material: CD4+ T cells from PBMCs. These receptors came from a human donor with Susac syndrome. CDR3s include the opening cysteine and the closing phenylalanine or tryptophan. D genes are given only for firm matches. For some rows the clone size is stated as once, few or many, or as a class when expanded; others skip it.

clone_size	d_call	cdr3_length	j_call	v_call	cdr3_aa	cdr3_nt
-	-	13	TRBJ1-5	TRBV20-1	CSASRYGNQPQHF	TGCAGTGCTAGCAGGTATGGCAATCAGCCCCAGCATTTT
-	-	14	TRBJ2-6	TRBV27	CASSTATGANVLTF	TGTGCCAGCAGTACCGCCACGGGGGCCAACGTCCTGACTTTC
-	-	15	TRBJ1-1	TRBV7-9	CASSFGGTSDTEAFF	TGTGCCAGCAGCTTTGGGGGGACCAGTGACACTGAAGCTTTCTTT
-	TRBD1	16	TRBJ1-1	TRBV3-1	CASSPWDRVERTEAFF	TGTGCCAGCAGCCCATGGGACAGGGTAGAGCGCACTGAAGCTTTCTTT
-	TRBD2	14	TRBJ2-5	TRBV9	CASSPGGTQETQYF	TGTGCCAGCAGCCCCGGGGGGACTCAAGAGACCCAGTACTTC
-	-	14	TRBJ1-1	TRBV6-1	CASRYREGHTEAFF	TGTGCCAGCAGGTACAGGGAAGGACACACTGAAGCTTTCTTT
once	TRBD2	17	TRBJ2-7	TRBV7-2	CASSPANRGLAFGEQYF	TGTGCCAGCAGCCCGGCCAACAGGGGACTAGCGTTTGGCGAGCAGTACTTC
-	-	13	TRBJ1-2	TRBV6-6	CASSSDTTGGYTF	TGTGCCAGCAGTTCGGACACCACGGGTGGCTACACCTTC
-	-	13	TRBJ1-1	TRBV20-1	CSASVDPRTEAFF	TGCAGTGCTAGTGTAGACCCCCGTACTGAAGCTTTCTTT
-	-	13	TRBJ2-1	TRBV4-1	CASSLIERYEQFF	TGCGCCAGCAGCCTGATAGAGAGGTATGAGCAGTTCTTC
-	-	13	TRBJ2-7	TRBV18	CASSPGSGYEQYF	TGTGCCAGCTCACCCGGGTCCGGTTACGAGCAGTACTTC
-	-	14	TRBJ2-7	TRBV18	CASSPNGDSYEQYF	TGTGCCAGCTCACCAAACGGGGACTCCTACGAGCAGTACTTC
-	-	13	TRBJ1-5	TRBV29-1	CSVEMAKDQPQHF	TGCAGCGTTGAGATGGCGAAAGATCAGCCCCAGCATTTT
-	TRBD2	12	TRBJ2-5	TRBV20-1	CSVLAVQETQYF	TGCAGTGTACTAGCGGTGCAAGAGACCCAGTACTTC
-	TRBD2	15	TRBJ2-3	TRBV20-1	CSARDLAESTDTQYF	TGCAGTGCTAGAGATCTAGCGGAAAGCACAGATACGCAGTATTTT
-	-	15	TRBJ1-5	TRBV15	CATSREAQGLQPQHF	TGTGCCACCAGCAGAGAGGCGCAGGGTTTGCAGCCCCAGCATTTT
-	TRBD1	14	TRBJ2-2	TRBV19	CASTGQGKTGELFF	TGTGCCAGTACAGGACAGGGTAAAACCGGGGAGCTGTTTTTT
-	-	14	TRBJ2-3	TRBV29-1	CSVDSGGHTDTQYF	TGCAGCGTTGATTCGGGGGGCCACACAGATACGCAGTATTTT